This is a list of T cell receptor beta chains from one sample in a study of molecular identifiers for immune sequencing clone quantification. TCRdb fed the PCR reads into MiXCR, producing one record per CDR3 protein. This table has hundreds of thousands of distinct CDR3 sequences, around 25% appearing once. The sequenced sample consisted of naive CD8+ T cells from blood, with Jurkat cell RNA spiked in. All receptors come from a human donor in good health. Some libraries in this study had Jurkat cell RNA spiked in. Each CDR3 is given with its conserved first and last residue. A D gene is named only where the DNA matches it firmly. Size values are once, few and many counts, or a class for expanded clones, and some rows have none.

v_call: TRBV20-1
j_call: TRBJ2-1
d_call: NA
clone_size: NA
cdr3_aa: CSASRAYNEQFF
cdr3_nt: TGCAGTGCCTCAAGAGCGTACAATGAGCAGTTCTTC

v_call: TRBV27
j_call: TRBJ2-7
d_call: NA
clone_size: NA
cdr3_aa: CASSFSMGGNHEQYF
cdr3_nt: TGTGCCAGCAGTTTTTCGATGGGGGGTAACCACGAGCAGTACTTC

v_call: TRBV4-1
j_call: TRBJ2-7
d_call: NA
clone_size: NA
cdr3_aa: CASSQDRSPSYEQYF
cdr3_nt: TGCGCCAGCAGCCAAGATCGCAGCCCCTCCTACGAGCAGTACTTC

v_call: TRBV7-8
j_call: TRBJ2-7
d_call: TRBD1
clone_size: few
cdr3_aa: CASSLGLGQGYEQYF
cdr3_nt: TGTGCCAGCAGCTTAGGATTGGGACAGGGTTACGAGCAGTACTTC

v_call: TRBV4-3
j_call: TRBJ2-7
d_call: NA
clone_size: few
cdr3_aa: CASSQLVRHYEQYF
cdr3_nt: TGCGCCAGCAGCCAACTAGTTAGACACTACGAGCAGTACTTC

v_call: TRBV4-2
j_call: TRBJ2-1
d_call: TRBD2
clone_size: many
cdr3_aa: CASSQDPSGYNEQFF
cdr3_nt: TGTGCCAGCAGCCAAGATCCTAGCGGCTACAATGAGCAGTTCTTC

v_call: TRBV9
j_call: TRBJ1-1
d_call: TRBD1
clone_size: NA
cdr3_aa: CASSVGDRVRSTEAFF
cdr3_nt: TGTGCCAGCAGCGTAGGGGACAGGGTTCGGAGCACTGAAGCTTTCTTT

v_call: TRBV4-3
j_call: TRBJ2-7
d_call: NA
clone_size: many
cdr3_aa: CASSQESHGSYEQYF
cdr3_nt: TGCGCCAGCAGCCAAGAATCGCACGGCTCCTACGAGCAGTACTTC

v_call: TRBV4-1
j_call: TRBJ1-4
d_call: NA
clone_size: NA
cdr3_aa: CASSHQWGRTNEKLFF
cdr3_nt: TGCGCCAGCAGCCACCAGTGGGGGAGGACTAATGAAAAACTGTTTTTT

v_call: TRBV5-1
j_call: TRBJ2-1
d_call: TRBD1
clone_size: few
cdr3_aa: CASSESPPGQGWHEQFF
cdr3_nt: TGCGCCAGCAGTGAGAGCCCACCGGGACAGGGTTGGCATGAGCAGTTCTTC

v_call: TRBV6-2/TRBV6-3
j_call: TRBJ2-3
d_call: NA
clone_size: many
cdr3_aa: CASSSRFLDTQYF
cdr3_nt: TGTGCCAGCAGTTCTCGGTTTCTAGATACGCAGTATTTT

v_call: TRBV5-1
j_call: TRBJ2-3
d_call: NA
clone_size: many
cdr3_aa: CATGWGGADTQYF
cdr3_nt: TGCGCCACCGGCTGGGGCGGCGCAGATACGCAGTATTTT

v_call: TRBV6-5
j_call: TRBJ1-1
d_call: NA
clone_size: many
cdr3_aa: CASSYAGTEAFF
cdr3_nt: TGTGCCAGCAGTTATGCGGGCACTGAAGCTTTCTTT

v_call: TRBV20-1
j_call: TRBJ2-7
d_call: TRBD1
clone_size: NA
cdr3_aa: CSGSPGQGYGQYF
cdr3_nt: TGCAGTGGTTCACCGGGACAGGGGTACGGGCAGTACTTC

v_call: TRBV12-3/TRBV12-4
j_call: TRBJ1-1
d_call: NA
clone_size: few
cdr3_aa: CASSPSLGGTEAFF
cdr3_nt: TGTGCCAGCAGCCCTAGCCTCGGGGGCACTGAAGCTTTCTTT

v_call: TRBV4-1
j_call: TRBJ2-1
d_call: NA
clone_size: many
cdr3_aa: CASSQEGHEQFF
cdr3_nt: TGCGCCAGCAGCCAAGAAGGGCATGAGCAGTTCTTC

v_call: TRBV27
j_call: TRBJ1-2
d_call: NA
clone_size: few
cdr3_aa: CASSPGQPGGYGYTF
cdr3_nt: TGTGCCAGCAGCCCTGGACAGCCGGGAGGCTATGGCTACACCTTC

v_call: TRBV30
j_call: TRBJ1-1
d_call: NA
clone_size: few
cdr3_aa: CAWSVHEGTEAFF
cdr3_nt: TGTGCCTGGAGTGTGCACGAAGGTACTGAAGCTTTCTTT

v_call: TRBV6-5
j_call: TRBJ2-7
d_call: NA
clone_size: many
cdr3_aa: CASSYLHPGRDEQYF
cdr3_nt: TGTGCCAGCAGTTACTTGCATCCAGGGCGGGACGAGCAGTACTTC

v_call: TRBV27
j_call: TRBJ1-1
d_call: NA
clone_size: NA
cdr3_aa: CASRGVAENTEAFF
cdr3_nt: TGTGCCAGCAGAGGGGTTGCAGAGAACACTGAAGCTTTCTTT

v_call: TRBV4-3
j_call: TRBJ2-7
d_call: TRBD1
clone_size: NA
cdr3_aa: CASSPDRTGYEQYF
cdr3_nt: TGCGCCAGCAGCCCAGACAGGACAGGGTACGAGCAGTACTTC

v_call: TRBV6-1
j_call: TRBJ2-7
d_call: NA
clone_size: NA
cdr3_aa: CASSGEYEQYF
cdr3_nt: TGTGCCAGCAGTGGGGAGTACGAGCAGTACTTC

v_call: TRBV4-3
j_call: TRBJ1-6
d_call: NA
clone_size: NA
cdr3_aa: CASSQDRGLYSPLHF
cdr3_nt: TGCGCCAGCAGCCAAGATCGAGGTTTATATTCACCCCTCCACTTT

v_call: TRBV5-8
j_call: TRBJ2-5
d_call: NA
clone_size: NA
cdr3_aa: CASSLAGGAAQETQYF
cdr3_nt: TGTGCCAGCAGCCTGGCCGGGGGCGCAGCCCAAGAGACCCAGTACTTC

v_call: TRBV27
j_call: TRBJ1-5
d_call: NA
clone_size: few
cdr3_aa: CASSPSGARNQPQHF
cdr3_nt: TGTGCCAGCAGCCCCTCGGGGGCTCGCAATCAGCCCCAGCATTTT

v_call: TRBV20-1
j_call: TRBJ2-5
d_call: NA
clone_size: many
cdr3_aa: CSARVGRQLLQETQYF
cdr3_nt: TGCAGTGCTAGAGTGGGTCGCCAACTACTCCAAGAGACCCAGTACTTC

v_call: TRBV7-9
j_call: TRBJ2-5
d_call: NA
clone_size: few
cdr3_aa: CASSLEDTLQETQYF
cdr3_nt: TGTGCCAGCAGCTTAGAGGACACCCTCCAGGAGACCCAGTACTTC

v_call: TRBV29-1
j_call: TRBJ2-1
d_call: NA
clone_size: NA
cdr3_aa: CSAAVERDNEQFF
cdr3_nt: TGCAGCGCTGCCGTGGAACGGGACAATGAGCAGTTCTTC

v_call: TRBV7-8
j_call: TRBJ2-7
d_call: TRBD1
clone_size: few
cdr3_aa: CASDRIKPGTGGKDEQYF
cdr3_nt: TGTGCCAGCGATCGAATAAAACCGGGGACAGGGGGTAAGGACGAGCAGTACTTC

v_call: TRBV5-6
j_call: TRBJ2-3
d_call: TRBD2
clone_size: many
cdr3_aa: CASSTGGADTQYF
cdr3_nt: TGTGCCAGCAGCACTGGGGGGGCAGATACGCAGTATTTT

v_call: TRBV19
j_call: TRBJ2-5
d_call: TRBD1
clone_size: NA
cdr3_aa: CASSIRARGHAQETQYF
cdr3_nt: TGTGCCAGTAGTATAAGGGCAAGGGGGCATGCCCAAGAGACCCAGTACTTC

v_call: TRBV5-1
j_call: TRBJ2-7
d_call: TRBD2
clone_size: many
cdr3_aa: CASSYGLAGGISYEQYF
cdr3_nt: TGCGCCAGCAGCTACGGACTAGCGGGGGGTATCTCCTACGAGCAGTACTTC

v_call: TRBV7-9
j_call: TRBJ2-7
d_call: NA
clone_size: few
cdr3_aa: CASSLTAAYEQYF
cdr3_nt: TGTGCCAGCAGCTTAACAGCTGCCTACGAGCAGTACTTC

v_call: TRBV4-3
j_call: TRBJ1-2
d_call: NA
clone_size: few
cdr3_aa: CASSQDRLGDNYGYTF
cdr3_nt: TGCGCCAGCAGCCAAGATAGGTTAGGGGACAACTATGGCTACACCTTC

v_call: TRBV19
j_call: TRBJ2-5
d_call: TRBD1
clone_size: NA
cdr3_aa: CASSIVTRGLETQYF
cdr3_nt: TGTGCCAGTAGTATAGTTACCAGGGGGTTAGAGACCCAGTACTTC

v_call: TRBV2
j_call: TRBJ2-2
d_call: TRBD2
clone_size: NA
cdr3_aa: CASSGGRGGTGELFF
cdr3_nt: TGTGCCAGCAGTGGAGGGCGGGGGGGTACCGGGGAGCTGTTTTTT

v_call: TRBV6-2/TRBV6-3
j_call: TRBJ2-7
d_call: TRBD2
clone_size: many
cdr3_aa: CASSQGASGSYEQYF
cdr3_nt: TGTGCCAGCAGCCAAGGGGCTAGCGGAAGCTACGAGCAGTACTTC

v_call: TRBV7-9
j_call: TRBJ2-1
d_call: NA
clone_size: NA
cdr3_aa: CASSLRSGDETSRSYLYDNEQFF
cdr3_nt: TGTGCCAGCAGCTTAAGGTCAGGAGATGAAACTAGCCGATCCTACCTTTATGACAATGAGCAGTTCTTC

v_call: TRBV20-1
j_call: TRBJ2-5
d_call: NA
clone_size: NA
cdr3_aa: CSARDRRYTGETQYF
cdr3_nt: TGCAGTGCTAGAGATCGGAGATACACCGGGGAGACCCAGTACTTC

v_call: TRBV3-1
j_call: TRBJ1-1
d_call: TRBD1
clone_size: many
cdr3_aa: CASTGQNPEAFF
cdr3_nt: TGTGCCAGTACGGGACAGAACCCTGAAGCTTTCTTT

v_call: TRBV3-2
j_call: TRBJ2-6
d_call: NA
clone_size: few
cdr3_aa: CASSQDLRQIYLSGANVLTF
cdr3_nt: TGTGCCAGCAGCCAAGATCTCCGGCAGATCTACCTCTCTGGGGCCAACGTCCTGACTTTC

v_call: TRBV14
j_call: TRBJ2-3
d_call: NA
clone_size: many
cdr3_aa: CASSFEGLTDTQYF
cdr3_nt: TGTGCCAGCAGCTTCGAGGGTCTCACAGATACGCAGTATTTT

v_call: TRBV27
j_call: TRBJ2-3
d_call: NA
clone_size: few
cdr3_aa: CASSYTESTDTQYF
cdr3_nt: TGTGCCAGCAGTTACACTGAATCCACAGATACGCAGTATTTT

v_call: TRBV4-3
j_call: TRBJ1-4
d_call: NA
clone_size: NA
cdr3_aa: CASCQSSATNEKLFF
cdr3_nt: TGCGCCAGCTGCCAGTCCAGTGCAACTAATGAAAAACTGTTTTTT

v_call: TRBV12-3/TRBV12-4
j_call: TRBJ2-1
d_call: NA
clone_size: NA
cdr3_aa: CASTPQGNEQFF
cdr3_nt: TGTGCCAGCACCCCTCAGGGCAATGAGCAGTTCTTC

v_call: TRBV5-6
j_call: TRBJ2-7
d_call: TRBD1
clone_size: few
cdr3_aa: CASSARTGGSVELEQYF
cdr3_nt: TGTGCCAGCAGCGCGCGGACAGGGGGCTCGGTAGAACTCGAGCAGTACTTC

v_call: TRBV25-1
j_call: TRBJ2-5
d_call: NA
clone_size: many
cdr3_aa: CASIGETQYF
cdr3_nt: TGTGCCAGCATAGGAGAGACCCAGTACTTC

v_call: TRBV6-1
j_call: TRBJ1-1
d_call: TRBD1
clone_size: NA
cdr3_aa: CASSVGGQGIGNTEAFF
cdr3_nt: TGTGCCAGCAGTGTTGGAGGACAGGGGATTGGAAACACTGAAGCTTTCTTT